This T cell receptor beta chain emerged from a study of beta chain features in type 1 diabetes. Study findings and constraints: No resolution was reached here on whether HLA type influences TCRB rearrangement.

The V and J ends lost 10 bases and 3 bases, in that order; junction bases with no gene match: 9. The germline gives CDR1 MNHNY, CDR2 SVGAGI (reference sequence). The CDR3 is 14 residues long. As every portion of the isolated RNA was reverse transcribed, the sequencing read expressed TCRB transcripts. Sequenced by immunoSEQ multiplex PCR; TCRdb stores in-frame clones only, minus some. This sample yields 860,000 or so clones, of which roughly 15% are seen a single time; 0.023% belongs to the top ten. Remarks on this clone: Its antigen is unidentified.

The chain links TRBV6-6 to TRBJ2-1, with TRBD2 identical over 7 bases. The sequence derives from a woman aged 18-30 years in good health. Sequencing used naive CD4+ T cells from blood. The CDR3 nucleotides read TGTGCCACCCGACCCGGGAGGTACTACAATGAGCAGTTCTTC. Its protein product is CATRPGRYYNEQFF.